Reported below is one T cell receptor (beta chain). The antigen remains undetermined. Through a sample-barcoded 5' primer and a J-beta primer mix, a second PCR was run for about 6 to 11 cycles. Using its own MiXCR run on the 5' RACE reads, TCRdb lists one record per CDR3 protein. Among approximately 900,000 distinct CDR3 sequences listed, about 48% were seen once. These data are taken from a study of blood T cells in healthy people across ages. This CDR3 contains 15 residues. V was clipped by 2 bases and J by 2 bases, with 12 bases between them. CDR1 is SGHRS, CDR2 YFSETQ, per germline. Findings and caveats of the study: Versus aged donors, long-lived donors had higher diversity and more naive CD4+ cells. Expanded clonotype shifts may have been confounded, as the donors had an unknown CMV status. Observed TCR beta diversity showed a strong correlation with the percentage of naive T cells as measured by flow cytometry.

This sequence was found in a man between 25 and 39 years old in good health. Input material: blood. The chain carries TRBV5-1 and TRBJ2-3, with a weak D call TRBD1 (5 bases). CDR3 sequence (DNA): TGCGCCAGCAGCTTCGAGCAGGGCGACACAGATACGCAGTATTTT. It specifies CASSFEQGDTDTQYF.